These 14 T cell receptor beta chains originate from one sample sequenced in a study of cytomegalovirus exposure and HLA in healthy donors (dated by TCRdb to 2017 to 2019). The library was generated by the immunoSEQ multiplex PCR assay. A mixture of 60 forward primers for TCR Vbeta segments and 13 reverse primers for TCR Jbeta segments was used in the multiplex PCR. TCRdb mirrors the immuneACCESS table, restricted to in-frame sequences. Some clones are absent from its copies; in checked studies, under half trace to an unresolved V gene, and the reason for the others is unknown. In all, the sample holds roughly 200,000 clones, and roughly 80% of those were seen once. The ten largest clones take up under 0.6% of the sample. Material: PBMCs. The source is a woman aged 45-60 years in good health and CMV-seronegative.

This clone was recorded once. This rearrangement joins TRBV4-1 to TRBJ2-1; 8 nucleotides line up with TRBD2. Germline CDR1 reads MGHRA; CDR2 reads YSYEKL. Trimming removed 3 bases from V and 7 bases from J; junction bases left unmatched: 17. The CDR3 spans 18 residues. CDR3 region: CASSHGWGSGSSGNEQFF. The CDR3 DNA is TGCGCCAGCAGCCATGGGTGGGGGAGCGGGAGTTCGGGAAATGAGCAGTTCTTC.

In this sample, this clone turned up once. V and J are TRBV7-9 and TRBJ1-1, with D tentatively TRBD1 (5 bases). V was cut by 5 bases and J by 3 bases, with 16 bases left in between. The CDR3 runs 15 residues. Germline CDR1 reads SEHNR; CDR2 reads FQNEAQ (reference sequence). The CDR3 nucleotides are TGTGCCAGCAGCATACAGGCTAGAGGAGACACTGAAGCTTTCTTT. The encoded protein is CASSIQARGDTEAFF.

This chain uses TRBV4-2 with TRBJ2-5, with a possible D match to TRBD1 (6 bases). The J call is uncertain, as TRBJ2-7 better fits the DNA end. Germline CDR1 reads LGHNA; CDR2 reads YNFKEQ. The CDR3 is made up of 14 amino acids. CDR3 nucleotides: TGTGCCAGCAGCCAAGGGCAGGGGACATACGAGCAGTACTTC. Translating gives CASSQGQGTYEQYF.

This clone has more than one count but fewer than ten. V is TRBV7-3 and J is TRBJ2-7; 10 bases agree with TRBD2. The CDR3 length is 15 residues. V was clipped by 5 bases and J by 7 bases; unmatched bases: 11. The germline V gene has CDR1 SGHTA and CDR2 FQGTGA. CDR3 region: CASSPTLAGVKEQYF. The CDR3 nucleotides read TGTGCCAGCAGCCCGACTCTAGCGGGAGTGAAGGAGCAGTACTTC.

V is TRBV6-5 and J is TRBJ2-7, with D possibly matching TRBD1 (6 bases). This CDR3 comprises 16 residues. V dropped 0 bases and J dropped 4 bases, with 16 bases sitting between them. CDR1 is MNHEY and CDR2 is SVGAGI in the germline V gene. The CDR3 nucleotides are TGTGCCAGCAGTTACTCGATCATCAGGGGAGCGTACGAGCAGTACTTC. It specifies CASSYSIIRGAYEQYF.

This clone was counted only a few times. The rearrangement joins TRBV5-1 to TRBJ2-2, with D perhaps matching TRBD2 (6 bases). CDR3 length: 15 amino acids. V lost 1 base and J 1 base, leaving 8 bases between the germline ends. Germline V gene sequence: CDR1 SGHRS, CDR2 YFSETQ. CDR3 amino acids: CASSLPGGNTGELFF. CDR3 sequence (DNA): TGCGCCAGCAGCTTGCCCGGGGGGAACACCGGGGAGCTGTTTTTT.

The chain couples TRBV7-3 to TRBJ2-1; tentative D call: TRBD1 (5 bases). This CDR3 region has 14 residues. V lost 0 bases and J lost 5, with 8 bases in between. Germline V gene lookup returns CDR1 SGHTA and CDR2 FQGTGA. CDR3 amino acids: CASSLTGRDNEQFF. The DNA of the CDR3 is TGTGCCAGCAGCTTAACTGGCAGGGACAATGAGCAGTTCTTC.

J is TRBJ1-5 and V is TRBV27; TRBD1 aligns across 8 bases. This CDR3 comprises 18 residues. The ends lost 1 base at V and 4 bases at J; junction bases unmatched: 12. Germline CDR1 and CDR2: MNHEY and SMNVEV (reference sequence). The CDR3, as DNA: TGTGCCAGCAGTTTATGGTTAAATATTGGACAGGGTAATCAGCCCCAGCATTTT. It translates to CASSLWLNIGQGNQPQHF.

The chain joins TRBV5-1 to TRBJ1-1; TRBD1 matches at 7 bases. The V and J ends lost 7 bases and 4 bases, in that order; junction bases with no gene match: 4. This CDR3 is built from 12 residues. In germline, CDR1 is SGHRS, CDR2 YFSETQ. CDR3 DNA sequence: TGCGCCAGCCAATCAGGGGGCACTGAAGCTTTCTTT. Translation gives CASQSGGTEAFF.

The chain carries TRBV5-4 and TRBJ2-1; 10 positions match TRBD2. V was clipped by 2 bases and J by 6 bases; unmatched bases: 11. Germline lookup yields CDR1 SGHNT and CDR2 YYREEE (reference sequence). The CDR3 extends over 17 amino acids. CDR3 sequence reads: CASSFGGTGTSANEQFF. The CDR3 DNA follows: TGTGCCAGCAGCTTTGGGGGGACGGGGACTAGCGCCAATGAGCAGTTCTTC.

The chain's CDR3 is CASSFWTGRGAKNIQYF. CDR3 DNA: TGTGCCAGTAGTTTCTGGACAGGGCGAGGGGCCAAAAACATTCAGTACTTC. The genes are TRBV19 and TRBJ2-4; 8 nucleotides match TRBD1. Losses at the gene ends were 5 bases for V and 1 base for J; bases not matched to a gene: 10. This CDR3 has 17 residues. Germline CDR1 reads LNHDA; CDR2 reads SQIVND (reference sequence).

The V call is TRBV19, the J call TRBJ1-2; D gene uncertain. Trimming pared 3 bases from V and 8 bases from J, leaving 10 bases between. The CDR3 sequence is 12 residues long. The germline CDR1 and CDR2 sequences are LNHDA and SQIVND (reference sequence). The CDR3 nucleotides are TGTGCCAGTAGTATTATCGATCGGGGCTACACCTTC. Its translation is CASSIIDRGYTF.

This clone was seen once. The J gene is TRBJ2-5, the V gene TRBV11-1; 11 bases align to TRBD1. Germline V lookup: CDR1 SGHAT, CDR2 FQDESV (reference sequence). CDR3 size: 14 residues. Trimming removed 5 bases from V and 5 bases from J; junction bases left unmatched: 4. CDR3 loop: CASSRGQGDETQYF. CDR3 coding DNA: TGTGCCAGCAGCAGGGGACAGGGGGACGAGACCCAGTACTTC. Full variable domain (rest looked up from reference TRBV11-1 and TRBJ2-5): EAEVAQSPRYKITEKSQAVAFWCDPISGHATLYWYRQILGQGPELLVQFQDESVVDDSQLPKDRFSAERLKGVDSTLKIQPAELGDSAMYLCASSRGQGDETQYFGPGTRLLVL.

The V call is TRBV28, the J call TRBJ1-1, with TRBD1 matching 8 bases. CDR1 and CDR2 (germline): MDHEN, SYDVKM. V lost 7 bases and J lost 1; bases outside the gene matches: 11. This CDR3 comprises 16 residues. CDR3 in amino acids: CASIPTWGQENTEAFF. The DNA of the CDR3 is TGTGCCAGCATCCCAACCTGGGGACAGGAGAACACTGAAGCTTTCTTT.